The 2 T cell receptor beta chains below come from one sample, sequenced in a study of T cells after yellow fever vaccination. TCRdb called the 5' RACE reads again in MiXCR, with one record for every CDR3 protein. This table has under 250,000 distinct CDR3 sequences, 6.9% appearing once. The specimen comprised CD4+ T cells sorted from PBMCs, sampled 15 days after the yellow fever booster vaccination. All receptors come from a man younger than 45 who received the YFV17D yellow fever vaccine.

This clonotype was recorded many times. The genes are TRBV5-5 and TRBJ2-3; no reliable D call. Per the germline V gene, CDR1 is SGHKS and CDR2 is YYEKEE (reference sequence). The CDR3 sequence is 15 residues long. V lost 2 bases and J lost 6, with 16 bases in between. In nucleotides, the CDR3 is TGTGCCAGCAGCTTAATCGTCGCGAGGTGGGATACGCAGTATTTT. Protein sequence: CASSLIVARWDTQYF. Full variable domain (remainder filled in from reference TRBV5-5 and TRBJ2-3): DAGVTQSPTHLIKTRGQQVTLRCSPISGHKSVSWYQQVLGQGPQFIFQYYEKEERGRGNFPDRFSARQFPNYSSELNVNALLLGDSALYLCASSLIVARWDTQYFGPGTRLTVL.

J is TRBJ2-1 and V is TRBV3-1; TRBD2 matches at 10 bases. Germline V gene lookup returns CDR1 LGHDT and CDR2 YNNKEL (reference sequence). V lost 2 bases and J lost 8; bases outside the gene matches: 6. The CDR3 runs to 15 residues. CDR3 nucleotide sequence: TGTGCCAGCAGCCAACCAGCGGGAGGGCCCCATGAGCAGTTCTTC. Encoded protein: CASSQPAGGPHEQFF.